This T cell receptor (beta chain) is drawn from a study of CD8+CD57+ T cells in acquired aplastic anemia. Whole-study context: DNA from sorted CD4+ and CD8+ cells averaged about 3.2 ug. Healthy donor sequencing depth: around 10 million CD4+, some 12 million CD8+ reads.

Germline V gene data show CDR1 as LNHDA and CDR2 as SQIVND (reference sequence). After removal of 4 bases from V and 1 base from J, the junction contained 3 bases not matched to a gene. This CDR3 has 14 amino acids. The template used for profiling TCR beta VDJ and CDR3 was genomic DNA. TCRdb re-derived calls from the reads in MiXCR, one entry per CDR3 protein. This table has 200,000 to 250,000 distinct CDR3 sequences, approximately 57% appearing once. J is TRBJ1-1 and V is TRBV19, with TRBD1 matching over 7 bases. This TCR came from a human donor in good health. The sample consisted of sorted CD4+, CD8+, or CD8+CD57+ T cells (not recorded which) from PBMCs. DNA of the CDR3: TGTGCCAGTAGTAAGGGGGCAGGGAACACTGAAGCTTTCTTT. As protein: CASSKGAGNTEAFF.